Listed here are 28 T cell receptor beta chains from one sample, sequenced in a study of blood T cell repertoires in COVID-19. Measured with immunoSEQ multiplex PCR; TCRdb has only the in-frame clones, and not every one. The repertoire consists of 300,000 or so clones, with 85% to 90% occurring once and the leading ten covering about 9.4%. Specimen: PBMCs or T cells enriched from blood (not recorded which). These receptors were obtained from a woman aged 18-29 years who had recovered from COVID-19.

CDR3 residues: CASSKGTGGETGNTIYF. In DNA form, the CDR3 reads TGTGCCAGCAGCAAAGGGACAGGGGGAGAAACTGGAAACACCATATATTTT. J is TRBJ1-3 and V is TRBV21-1; TRBD1, the table's D call, lacks a check against the DNA. TRBV21-1 is described as a pseudogene. This CDR3 region has 17 residues.

The J gene is TRBJ2-3, the V gene TRBV4-1; the D gene is possibly TRBD2 (5 bases). V was trimmed by 0 bases and J by 7 bases, leaving 17 bases between them. The CDR3 is made up of 16 amino acids. Germline-derived CDR1 and CDR2 are MGHRA and YSYEKL. CDR3 nucleotide sequence: TGCGCCAGCAGCCAAGAGGGGATCCAGCGGAGGCATACGCAGTATTTT. Translation gives CASSQEGIQRRHTQYF.

The chain carries TRBV7-9 and TRBJ1-1; D not certain. The germline V gene has CDR1 SEHNR and CDR2 FQNEAQ (reference sequence). V was trimmed by 5 bases and J by 5 bases, leaving 18 bases between them. This CDR3 has 15 residues. The CDR3 protein is CASSQTSGVVTEAFF. The CDR3 nucleotides read TGTGCCAGCAGCCAAACTTCGGGTGTGGTAACTGAAGCTTTCTTT.

The CDR3 nucleotides are TGTGCCTGGAGTGTACAGGGCGGGACTAGCCTATTCGTGGGCGGGGAGCTGTTTTTT. Protein product: CAWSVQGGTSLFVGGELFF. This chain uses TRBV30 with TRBJ2-2; TRBD2 matches at 9 bases. Germline-derived CDR1 and CDR2 are GTSNPN and SVGIG (reference sequence). The ends lost 0 bases at V and 7 bases at J; junction bases unmatched: 18. CDR3 length: 19 amino acids.

The chain has TRBV30 and TRBJ1-2, with TRBD1 matching 7 bases. CDR3 length: 13 residues. V dropped 4 bases and J dropped 6; count of bases not matched to a gene: 8. Germline-derived CDR1 and CDR2 are GTSNPN and SVGIG (reference sequence). CDR3 sequence (DNA): TGTGCCTGGACCTTATCACAGGGGAATGGCTACACCTTC. It codes for CAWTLSQGNGYTF.

V usage is TRBV2 and J usage is TRBJ2-2; 7 bases line up with TRBD1. Germline CDR1 SNHLY, CDR2 FYNNEI. The CDR3 is made up of 14 amino acids. V dropped 8 bases and J dropped 5; count of bases not matched to a gene: 8. CDR3 sequence (DNA): TGTGCCAGCCACACGACAGGGAAAACCGGGGAGCTGTTTTTT. Its translation is CASHTTGKTGELFF.

CDR3 residues: CATSDSTQGAETQYF. The CDR3 bases are TGTGCCACCAGTGATTCAACCCAGGGGGCAGAGACCCAGTACTTC. The chain has TRBV24-1 and TRBJ2-5, with 8 bases lining up with TRBD1. This CDR3 is 15 amino acids long. The germline gives CDR1 KGHDR, CDR2 SFDVKD. The J segment lost 4 bases and the V segment lost 2 bases, leaving 5 bases of the junction unmatched.

CDR3 amino acids: CASRQPGVRSSPLHF. CDR3 coding DNA: TGTGCCAGCAGGCAGCCGGGGGTTAGGTCTTCACCCCTCCACTTT. This chain joins TRBV27 and TRBJ1-6, with D tentatively TRBD1 (5 bases). Per the germline V gene, CDR1 is MNHEY and CDR2 is SMNVEV (reference sequence). This CDR3 spans 15 amino acids. The V end lost 6 bases, the J end lost 9 bases, and 18 bases lay between the germline ends.

The chain links TRBV4-1 to TRBJ1-1; 7 bases line up with TRBD1. V dropped 4 bases and J dropped 5; count of bases not matched to a gene: 7. Germline lookup yields CDR1 MGHRA and CDR2 YSYEKL. This CDR3 region has 14 residues. Here the CDR3 reads CASSPQGRMTEAFF. The CDR3 region has the DNA TGCGCCAGCAGCCCACAGGGGCGGATGACTGAAGCTTTCTTT.

The chain uses TRBV3-1 (or the pseudogene TRBV3-2) and TRBJ1-6; D unclear. The V gene's germline CDR1 is LGHDT and CDR2 YNNKEL (reference sequence). CDR3 length equals 14 residues. Trimming removed 4 bases at V and 8 bases at J, with 12 bases between. Here the CDR3 DNA reads TGTGCCAGCAGCCCCACCCGTAGCCATTCACCCCTCCACTTT. This translates into CASSPTRSHSPLHF.

The V and J genes are TRBV27 and TRBJ2-6; 9 bases are shared with TRBD1. The trim removed 5 bases at V and 3 bases at J, leaving 11 bases unmatched. From germline, CDR1 is MNHEY and CDR2 SMNVEV (reference sequence). This CDR3 spans 18 amino acids. CDR3 residues: CASSPTGDRVFGANVLTF. The CDR3 bases are TGTGCCAGCAGTCCCACCGGGGACAGGGTTTTTGGGGCCAACGTCCTGACTTTC.

The chain joins TRBV28 to TRBJ1-2; the match to TRBD1 covers 11 bases. J gave up 7 bases and V 5 bases, and 9 bases lay outside the gene matches. Germline V gene data show CDR1 as MDHEN and CDR2 as SYDVKM. This CDR3 is 15 amino acids long. The chain's CDR3 is CASSTPGTGGLGYTF. DNA for the CDR3: TGTGCCAGCAGTACTCCCGGGACAGGGGGGCTTGGCTACACCTTC.

The chain carries TRBV2 and TRBJ1-4; no definite D call. The CDR3 loop spans 13 amino acids. CDR1 is SNHLY, CDR2 FYNNEI, per germline. V gave up 7 bases and J gave up 4 bases, with 10 bases separating them. The CDR3 DNA follows: TGTGCCAGCATAACGCAGTTTAATGAAAAACTGTTTTTT. It encodes CASITQFNEKLFF. Looking up the rest from reference TRBV2 and TRBJ1-4 gives the full variable domain: EPEVTQTPSHQVTQMGQEVILRCVPISNHLYFYWYRQILGQKVEFLVSFYNNEISEKSEIFDDQFSVERPDGSNFTLKIRSTKLEDSAMYFCASITQFNEKLFFGSGTQLSVL.

V usage is TRBV19 and J usage is TRBJ1-5; D is ambiguous. The germline gives CDR1 LNHDA, CDR2 SQIVND (reference sequence). V was shortened by 6 bases and J by 0 bases, with 15 bases between the two germline ends. The CDR3 length is 16 residues. DNA for the CDR3: TGTGCCAGTAGGGAGGCGGGATTGGATAGCAATCAGCCCCAGCATTTT. Protein: CASREAGLDSNQPQHF.

The chain uses TRBV9 and TRBJ1-5, with 8 positions matching TRBD1. The CDR3 consists of 13 residues. Germline loops: CDR1 SGDLS, CDR2 YYNGEE. The V segment lost 3 bases and the J segment 5 bases; nucleotides outside the gene matches: 1. CDR3 DNA: TGTGCCAGCAGCGAGACAGGGGATCAGCCCCAGCATTTT. Translated, it gives CASSETGDQPQHF.

The V and J genes are TRBV5-1 and TRBJ2-7; 12 positions agree with TRBD2. Looked up from germline, CDR1 is SGHRS and CDR2 is YFSETQ. CDR3 length: 16 residues. Trimming cost V 4 bases and J 7 bases; bases outside gene matches: 12. CDR3 in DNA: TGCGCCAGCAGCCCAGGGACTAGCGGGTCCGTTCGTGAGCAGTACTTC. It specifies CASSPGTSGSVREQYF. The variable domain in full, completed from reference TRBV5-1 and TRBJ2-7, reads KAGVTQTPRYLIKTRGQQVTLSCSPISGHRSVSWYQQTPGQGLQFLFEYFSETQRNKGNFPGRFSGRQFSNSRSEMNVSTLELGDSALYLCASSPGTSGSVREQYFGPGTRLTVT.

CDR3 DNA sequence: TGCGCCAGCAGCCATTTACGCCAGGGGGTGAGGACTGAAGCTTTCTTT. Translated: CASSHLRQGVRTEAFF. The V call is TRBV4-1, the J call TRBJ1-1; TRBD1 aligns across 7 bases. The germline gives CDR1 MGHRA, CDR2 YSYEKL. CDR3 length: 16 amino acids. V was clipped by 3 bases and J by 5 bases; unmatched bases: 12.

The rearrangement uses TRBV7-9 and TRBJ2-2, with unresolved D. The V gene's germline CDR1 is SEHNR and CDR2 FQNEAQ (reference sequence). The CDR3 runs 16 residues. Between the trimmed V and J ends, which lost 5 bases and 3 bases, there was a span of 16 bases. The CDR3 is CASSADSYSHTGELFF. For the CDR3, the DNA is TGTGCCAGCAGCGCTGACTCCTACTCCCACACCGGGGAGCTGTTTTTT.

The rearrangement uses TRBV19 and TRBJ2-1; 7 nucleotides agree with TRBD1. Trimming cost V 4 bases and J 2 bases; bases outside gene matches: 2. CDR3 length equals 14 residues. CDR1 LNHDA and CDR2 SQIVND come from the germline V gene (reference sequence). Here the CDR3 DNA reads TGTGCCAGTAGTACTCAGGGGGCCTACAATGAGCAGTTCTTC. Translated, it gives CASSTQGAYNEQFF.

The chain recombines TRBV10-1 with TRBJ1-1; 7 nucleotides line up with TRBD1. With 9 bases clipped from V and 3 bases from J, the junction kept 7 bases outside the gene matches. CDR1 is WNHNN, CDR2 SYGVQD, per germline (reference sequence). This CDR3 contains 13 residues. This CDR3 reads CARRRGLDTEAFF. In nucleotides, the CDR3 is TGCGCCAGAAGAAGGGGGCTCGACACTGAAGCTTTCTTT.

This chain uses TRBV27 with TRBJ1-2, with a possible D match to TRBD1 (5 bases). Germline V gene sequence: CDR1 MNHEY, CDR2 SMNVEV (reference sequence). With 4 bases removed from V and 7 bases from J, the gap between germline ends came to 16 bases. This CDR3 has 14 residues. This CDR3 reads CASSWSGTKGGYTF. In nucleotides, the CDR3 is TGTGCCAGCAGTTGGTCGGGGACTAAAGGTGGCTACACCTTC.

This chain uses TRBV29-1 with TRBJ2-3; TRBD1 is a possible D gene (6 bases). The V gene's germline CDR1 is SQVTM and CDR2 ANQGSEA. V was pared by 3 bases and J by 2 bases, with 15 bases between. The CDR3 length is 15 residues. In nucleotides, the CDR3 is TGCAGCGTTGATGGCGGTCGACAGGCCACAGATACGCAGTATTTT. Residues: CSVDGGRQATDTQYF.

This chain links TRBV13 with TRBJ1-2; no reliable D call. The CDR3 has 12 amino acids. Germline V gene sequence: CDR1 PRHDT, CDR2 FYEKMQ (reference sequence). Trimming took 2 bases from V and 3 from J, leaving 4 bases between them. Written as DNA, the CDR3 is TGTGCCAGCAGCTTACTTGACTATGGCTACACCTTC. It yields the protein CASSLLDYGYTF.

This CDR3 is CASSQSGQRPKQFF. In nucleotides, the CDR3 is TGTGCCAGCAGCCAATCTGGACAGCGTCCTAAGCAGTTCTTC. This rearrangement joins TRBV16 to TRBJ2-1, with D tentatively TRBD1 (6 bases). V shed 0 bases and J shed 11 bases, with 14 bases lying between them. Germline values: CDR1 KGHSY, CDR2 FQNENV. CDR3 length: 14 amino acids.

The V call is TRBV3-1 (or the pseudogene TRBV3-2), the J call TRBJ1-1, with 10 bases that match TRBD1. This CDR3 is built from 16 residues. V was pared by 4 bases and J by 6 bases, with 11 bases of the junction left unmatched. CDR1 and CDR2 from the germline V gene are LGHDT and YNNKEL (reference sequence). CDR3 nucleotide sequence: TGTGCCAGCAGCCCTAACCCGTTGGACAGGGGGGCTGAAGCTTTCTTT. As protein: CASSPNPLDRGAEAFF.

J is TRBJ1-1 and V is TRBV29-1, with a possible D match to TRBD1 (5 bases). The CDR3 spans 13 residues. The V gene's germline CDR1 is SQVTM and CDR2 ANQGSEA. The ends were cut back, 7 bases at V and 11 bases at J, with 23 bases in the middle. The DNA for the CDR3 is TGCAGCGCCGGAAACCTGACAGTCTTGAGGGCTTTCTTT. It specifies CSAGNLTVLRAFF.

The J gene is TRBJ1-2, the V gene TRBV7-9; D perhaps matches TRBD1 (5 bases). The CDR3 totals 16 residues. V was clipped by 5 bases and J by 2 bases, with 18 bases between them. Looked up from germline, CDR1 is SEHNR and CDR2 is FQNEAQ (reference sequence). CDR3 in DNA: TGTGCCAGCAGCGTTTATGCGCAGGGCTCAAACTATGGCTACACCTTC. Translating it yields CASSVYAQGSNYGYTF. The full variable domain, with the rest looked up from reference TRBV7-9 and TRBJ1-2, is DTGVSQNPRHKITKRGQNVTFRCDPISEHNRLYWYRQTLGQGPEFLTYFQNEAQLEKSRLLSDRFSAERPKGSFSTLEIQRTEQGDSAMYLCASSVYAQGSNYGYTFGSGTRLTVV.

The chain employs TRBV5-6 and TRBJ2-3; possibly TRBD1 for D (5 bases). CDR1 is SGHDT, CDR2 YYEEEE, per germline. CDR3 length: 11 amino acids. The ends were cut back, 5 bases at V and 6 bases at J, with 7 bases in the middle. Here the CDR3 DNA reads TGTGCCAGCAGGAAGGGGGATACGCAGTATTTT. Its protein product is CASRKGDTQYF.